This T cell receptor (beta chain) was captured by sequencing in a study of cytomegalovirus exposure and HLA in healthy donors. Study overall: HLA-typed donors were the source of approximately 85 million unique TCRs held in an early data release. The study, taken as a whole, reports: Previous analysis showed most TCR beta V segments were productive about 87% or about 30% of the time. In all likelihood, a cluster of highly shared sequence variants was a sequencing artifact.

Germline CDR1 and CDR2: SGDLS and YYNGEE. CDR3 length: 17 amino acids. Trimming pared 6 bases from V and 6 bases from J, leaving 27 bases between. This clone was seen a handful of times. The target antigen is unknown. The PCR used 60 Vbeta and 13 Jbeta primers. Generated by immunoSEQ multiplex PCR, the TCRdb table keeps only in-frame clones and is missing some. Counted here are roughly 130,000 clones, about two thirds occurring once; the ten biggest clones make up over 2%. The chain has TRBV9 and TRBJ1-2; a weak D match, TRBD1 (6 bases). Input material: PBMCs. This TCR came from a woman aged 55-69 years in good health and CMV-seropositive. The CDR3 sequence is CASTRQYSGGLHDGYTF. The CDR3 bases are TGTGCCAGCACCCGTCAATATTCGGGGGGCCTACATGATGGCTACACCTTC.